Listed below are T cell receptor beta chains from one sample, sequenced in a study of molecular identifiers for immune sequencing clone quantification. MiXCR was run by TCRdb on the PCR reads, yielding one entry per CDR3 protein. Of some 70,000 distinct CDR3 sequences in the sample, 15% to 20% were seen once. The sample was naive CD8+ T cells from blood, with Jurkat cell RNA spiked in. These receptor sequences come from a human donor in good health. Some libraries in this study had Jurkat cell RNA spiked in. CDR3s include the opening cysteine and the closing phenylalanine or tryptophan. D genes are given only for firm matches. Some rows mark clone size as missing; the rest say once, few, many or name a class of expanded clone.

CASSNRGVLTGQQKLFF	TGTGCCAGCAGCAATAGAGGGGTGTTGACGGGCCAGCAAAAACTGTTTTTT	TRBV5-4	TRBJ1-4	many	NA
CASSVLSSPLHF	TGTGCCAGCAGCGTGCTCAGCTCACCCCTCCACTTT	TRBV9	TRBJ1-6	many	NA
CASSSTVTPYEQYF	TGTGCCAGCAGTTCGACGGTTACCCCCTACGAGCAGTACTTC	TRBV6-2/TRBV6-3	TRBJ2-7	many	NA
CASSIRDSGIYNEQFF	TGTGCCAGTAGTATCAGAGATAGCGGGATTTACAATGAGCAGTTCTTC	TRBV19	TRBJ2-1	many	TRBD2
CASSQAIRGPYEQYF	TGTGCCAGCAGCCAGGCGATCAGGGGGCCCTACGAGCAGTACTTC	TRBV7-9	TRBJ2-7	many	TRBD1
CASRPGTGSEAFF	TGTGCCAGCAGACCGGGGACAGGGTCTGAAGCTTTCTTT	TRBV7-2	TRBJ1-1	many	TRBD1
CASSAPVTYEQYF	TGTGCCAGCAGTGCGCCGGTCACCTACGAGCAGTACTTC	TRBV27	TRBJ2-7	many	NA
CASSSPRTSVYEQFF	TGTGCCAGCAGTTCACCCCGGACTAGCGTCTATGAGCAGTTCTTC	TRBV6-5	TRBJ2-1	many	TRBD2
CASSLGPPGGELFF	TGTGCCAGCAGCTTGGGGCCCCCCGGGGGGGAGCTGTTTTTT	TRBV7-6	TRBJ2-2	many	NA
CASSSGRGTDTQYF	TGTGCCAGCAGCTCCGGACGGGGCACAGATACGCAGTATTTT	TRBV7-9	TRBJ2-3	many	NA
CSVETSFGSYNEQFF	TGCAGCGTTGAAACTAGCTTTGGCTCCTACAATGAGCAGTTCTTC	TRBV29-1	TRBJ2-1	many	NA
CASTALAGETTGELFF	TGTGCCAGCACCGCCCTGGCAGGGGAGACCACCGGGGAGCTGTTTTTT	TRBV12-3/TRBV12-4	TRBJ2-2	few	NA
CASSQGPPPLNEKLFF	TGCGCCAGCAGCCAAGGTCCTCCCCCGTTGAATGAAAAACTGTTTTTT	TRBV4-1	TRBJ1-4	many	NA
CASSPQLTDTQYF	TGTGCCAGCAGTCCCCAGCTCACAGATACGCAGTATTTT	TRBV7-8	TRBJ2-3	many	NA
CASSGEMDTYNEQFF	TGTGCCAGCAGCGGGGAAATGGACACCTACAATGAGCAGTTCTTC	TRBV7-8	TRBJ2-1	NA	NA
CASSLSVLAGLGGELFF	TGTGCCAGCAGTTTATCAGTACTAGCGGGACTAGGCGGGGAGCTGTTTTTT	TRBV28	TRBJ2-2	few	TRBD2
CASTSPAGGIGELFF	TGTGCCAGCACCAGTCCAGCGGGAGGAATCGGGGAGCTGTTTTTT	TRBV7-9	TRBJ2-2	many	TRBD2
CSVDNPGQLEETQYF	TGCAGCGTTGACAACCCGGGACAGTTAGAAGAGACCCAGTACTTC	TRBV29-1	TRBJ2-5	many	TRBD1
CASSLPPGLAMSNEQFF	TGTGCCAGCAGCCTTCCCCCGGGACTAGCGATGTCGAATGAGCAGTTCTTC	TRBV27	TRBJ2-1	NA	TRBD2
CSGSGGDNYGYTF	TGCAGCGGTTCAGGGGGCGATAACTATGGCTACACCTTC	TRBV29-1	TRBJ1-2	many	TRBD1
CASSFPTRTISPEQYF	TGTGCCAGCAGTTTCCCGACTCGGACAATCAGTCCCGAGCAGTACTTC	TRBV28	TRBJ2-7	many	NA
CASSFSFVNTGELFF	TGTGCCAGCAGTTTTTCCTTCGTCAACACCGGGGAGCTGTTTTTT	TRBV28	TRBJ2-2	many	NA
CASSYLVRGFNQPQHF	TGTGCCAGCAGCTACTTAGTGAGGGGGTTCAATCAGCCCCAGCATTTT	TRBV7-9	TRBJ1-5	many	NA
CASSSPLSSGANVLTF	TGTGCCAGCAGCTCACCTCTGAGCTCTGGGGCCAACGTCCTGACTTTC	TRBV7-9	TRBJ2-6	NA	NA
CASSTGTEAFF	TGTGCCAGCAGTACCGGCACTGAAGCTTTCTTT	TRBV6-5	TRBJ1-1	few	NA
CASSQLGAANPRGTDTQYF	TGTGCCAGCAGCCAGCTAGGGGCGGCTAACCCCCGGGGCACAGATACGCAGTATTTT	TRBV7-2	TRBJ2-3	medium-sized	NA
CASSFHHTGANYGYTF	TGTGCCAGCAGTTTCCACCACACAGGGGCCAACTATGGCTACACCTTC	TRBV27	TRBJ1-2	few	TRBD1
CASSLHEGKAPYEQYF	TGTGCCAGCAGCTTACATGAGGGGAAGGCCCCCTACGAGCAGTACTTC	TRBV11-2	TRBJ2-7	many	NA
CAASDTGKDTQYF	TGTGCCGCCAGTGACACCGGGAAGGATACGCAGTATTTT	TRBV24-1	TRBJ2-3	NA	NA
CAWQAGGPSEQYF	TGTGCCTGGCAAGCGGGAGGGCCCTCCGAGCAGTACTTC	TRBV30	TRBJ2-7	many	TRBD2
CASSPGTNPYNEQFF	TGTGCCAGCAGCCCCGGAACTAACCCCTACAATGAGCAGTTCTTC	TRBV7-6	TRBJ2-1	many	NA
CASSFKVLSEQYF	TGTGCCAGCAGCTTTAAGGTACTCTCCGAGCAGTACTTC	TRBV7-6	TRBJ2-7	many	NA
CAGRRTGPIRQETQYF	TGTGCCGGCAGACGAACAGGACCAATCCGCCAAGAGACCCAGTACTTC	TRBV12-3/TRBV12-4	TRBJ2-5	few	NA
CASNISPNQPQHF	TGTGCCAGCAATATCAGCCCGAATCAGCCCCAGCATTTT	TRBV28	TRBJ1-5	many	NA
CASSSRPGSTGELFF	TGTGCCAGCAGCTCCCGTCCCGGGAGCACCGGGGAGCTGTTTTTT	TRBV7-9	TRBJ2-2	many	NA
CASSKHTYERYF	TGCGCCAGCAGTAAACACACCTACGAGCGGTACTTC	TRBV10-2	TRBJ2-7	once	NA
CASSSTYDRGSGANVLTF	TGTGCCAGCAGCTCGACCTATGACAGGGGGTCTGGGGCCAACGTCCTGACTTTC	TRBV7-6	TRBJ2-6	many	TRBD1
CASSVNLAGSSSYEQYF	TGTGCCAGCAGCGTGAACCTAGCGGGTTCCAGCTCCTACGAGCAGTACTTC	TRBV2	TRBJ2-7	many	TRBD2
CASSLPQASGEETQYF	TGTGCCAGCAGCTTACCCCAGGCTAGCGGGGAAGAGACCCAGTACTTC	TRBV7-9	TRBJ2-5	many	TRBD2
CASSERWTGGTGELFF	TGTGCCAGCAGCGAAAGGTGGACAGGGGGCACCGGGGAGCTGTTTTTT	TRBV6-4	TRBJ2-2	many	TRBD1
CASSFYTGELFF	TGTGCCAGCAGCTTCTACACCGGGGAGCTGTTTTTT	TRBV7-9	TRBJ2-2	many	NA
CASSSGTGTSRSYEQYF	TGTGCCAGCAGTTCCGGGACAGGGACATCCCGTTCCTACGAGCAGTACTTC	TRBV28	TRBJ2-7	many	TRBD1
CASSLSVRGGEQFF	TGTGCCAGCAGTTTATCGGTGAGAGGCGGGGAGCAGTTCTTC	TRBV28	TRBJ2-1	many	NA
CATSRDLGHEQYF	TGTGCCACCAGCAGAGATCTGGGACACGAGCAGTACTTC	TRBV15	TRBJ2-7	many	NA
CSAVSISLADYNEQFF	TGCAGCGCCGTATCTATTTCTCTAGCGGACTACAATGAGCAGTTCTTC	TRBV29-1	TRBJ2-1	NA	TRBD2
CASSQDTGITDTQYF	TGCGCCAGCAGCCAAGATACAGGGATCACAGATACGCAGTATTTT	TRBV4-3	TRBJ2-3	many	NA
CASSEAARAGANVLTF	TGTGCCAGCAGTGAAGCAGCGCGGGCTGGGGCCAACGTCCTGACTTTC	TRBV2	TRBJ2-6	many	NA
CASSQDLGETEAFF	TGTGCCAGCAGCCAAGATCTGGGGGAGACTGAAGCTTTCTTT	TRBV3-1	TRBJ1-1	many	NA
CASNNQGLAGGNEQYF	TGCGCCAGCAACAACCAGGGACTAGCGGGAGGTAACGAGCAGTACTTC	TRBV5-1	TRBJ2-7	NA	TRBD2